One sample yielded the 25 T cell receptor beta chains listed below, sequenced in a study of cytomegalovirus exposure and HLA in healthy donors. Both 60 Vbeta primers and 13 Jbeta primers went into the PCR. This table comes from immunoSEQ multiplex PCR, and its TCRdb copy is limited to in-frame clones, with some not included. The sample consists of roughly 90,000 clones, over 70% of them appearing once. The sequenced sample was PBMCs. These receptors originate from a man aged 25-40 years in good health and CMV-seropositive.

This chain uses TRBV6-5 with TRBJ1-6; D unclear. V was shortened by 3 bases and J by 2 bases, with 11 bases between the two germline ends. The CDR3 consists of 16 residues. Germline V gene sequence: CDR1 MNHEY, CDR2 SVGAGI. The CDR3 DNA sequence: TGTGCCAGCAGTTATGTCAGGTTCGCCTATAATTCACCCCTCCACTTT. This gives the protein CASSYVRFAYNSPLHF.

The chain is built from TRBV2 and TRBJ2-7; possibly TRBD2 for D (6 bases). CDR1 and CDR2 (germline): SNHLY, FYNNEI. The CDR3 consists of 15 residues. Trimming stripped 7 bases from V and 2 bases from J, with 18 bases between. The CDR3 DNA reads TGTGCCAGCAAGAACCCCGGGACGGGAGCCTACGAGCAGTACTTC. Translating it yields CASKNPGTGAYEQYF.

On this clone itself: A junction boundary mismatches the germline segment, possibly from a read error. This chain uses TRBV5-1 with TRBJ1-5; the D is unclear. CDR1 and CDR2 from the germline V gene are SGHRS and YFSETQ. This CDR3 comprises 13 residues. CDR3: CASSLALDQPQNF. The DNA for the CDR3 is TGCGCCAGCAGCTTGGCCCTAGATCAGCCCCAGAATTTT.

The J gene is TRBJ2-3, the V gene TRBV7-2, with 8 bases identical to TRBD2. Unmatched junction bases numbered 8, after V lost 3 bases and J lost 9 bases. The germline V gene encodes CDR1 SGHTA and CDR2 FQGNSA. CDR3 size: 14 residues. The CDR3 bases are TGTGCCAGCAGCTTGGGCGGGGGGATTTACACGCAGTATTTT. This translates into CASSLGGGIYTQYF.

This clone was seen only a few times. The DNA is left out, because the CDR3 cannot be placed on it with certainty; the CDR3 is given as TCRdb lists it. The rearrangement uses TRBV2 and TRBJ1-4. The CDR3 totals 12 residues, both ends included. Germline values: CDR1 SNHLY, CDR2 FYNNEI. This chain's CDR3 is CASSTSDEKLFF.

The chain combines TRBV6-4 with TRBJ2-2; TRBD1 aligns across 8 bases. From germline, CDR1 is MRHNA and CDR2 SNTAGT. The CDR3 length is 13 residues. Germline trimming cut 6 bases from V and 6 bases from J; bases unmatched to any gene: 3. CDR3 protein: CASSMDRAGELFF. DNA of the CDR3: TGTGCCAGCAGCATGGACAGGGCCGGGGAGCTGTTTTTT.

Written as DNA, the CDR3 is TGTGCCAGCAGTCACCGGCAGGCCACAGATACGCAGTATTTT. This encodes CASSHRQATDTQYF. The genes are TRBV27 and TRBJ2-3; D gene uncertain. Germline-derived CDR1 and CDR2 are MNHEY and SMNVEV (reference sequence). Trimming took off 5 bases at V and 2 bases at J, with 11 bases between the two ends. The CDR3 length is 14 residues.

The chain joins TRBV6-5 to TRBJ1-2, with unresolved D. The length of the CDR3 is 15 residues. The V gene lost 5 bases and the J gene lost 4 bases, with 17 bases spanning the gap. In germline, CDR1 is MNHEY, CDR2 SVGAGI. The CDR3 DNA is TGTGCCAGCAGTAATTCGAGGGTTAGGAGCTATGGCTACACCTTC. It is translated as CASSNSRVRSYGYTF.

This chain uses TRBV5-1 with TRBJ2-5; D might be TRBD1 (5 bases). Germline V gives CDR1 SGHRS, CDR2 YFSETQ. CDR3 length: 13 amino acids. V was shortened by 5 bases and J by 3 bases, with 11 bases between the two germline ends. CDR3 bases: TGCGCCAGCAGGGCGACAGAAAAAGAGACCCAGTACTTC. Translation gives CASRATEKETQYF. Variable domain in full (rest from reference TRBV5-1 and TRBJ2-5): KAGVTQTPRYLIKTRGQQVTLSCSPISGHRSVSWYQQTPGQGLQFLFEYFSETQRNKGNFPGRFSGRQFSNSRSEMNVSTLELGDSALYLCASRATEKETQYFGPGTRLLVL.

J is TRBJ2-5 and V is TRBV5-1; 10 bases map to TRBD2. The trim removed 1 base at V and 2 bases at J, leaving 11 bases unmatched. In germline, CDR1 is SGHRS, CDR2 YFSETQ. CDR3 length equals 18 residues. The CDR3 sequence is CASSLSSGGPNFQETQYF. CDR3 nucleotides: TGCGCCAGCAGCTTGTCTAGCGGGGGCCCCAACTTTCAAGAGACCCAGTACTTC. Full variable domain (missing parts from reference TRBV5-1 and TRBJ2-5): KAGVTQTPRYLIKTRGQQVTLSCSPISGHRSVSWYQQTPGQGLQFLFEYFSETQRNKGNFPGRFSGRQFSNSRSEMNVSTLELGDSALYLCASSLSSGGPNFQETQYFGPGTRLLVL.

In its sample, this clone ranks as medium-sized (0.01 to 0.1%). V and J are TRBV4-2 and TRBJ2-1; perhaps TRBD2 as D (6 bases). This CDR3 contains 14 residues. CDR1 and CDR2 from the germline V gene are LGHNA and YNFKEQ. Trimming cost V 5 bases and J 0 bases, with 8 bases left between them. The CDR3 reads CASSGGSSYNEQFF. DNA of the CDR3: TGTGCCAGCAGCGGAGGGAGCTCCTACAATGAGCAGTTCTTC.

The chain carries TRBV15 and TRBJ1-2, with a weak D call TRBD1 (6 bases). Per germline, CDR1 LNHNV and CDR2 YYDKDF (reference sequence). The CDR3 extends over 13 amino acids. Between the trimmed V and J ends, which lost 3 bases and 7 bases, there was a span of 12 bases. The chain's CDR3 is CATSRGGQSGYTF. CDR3 bases: TGTGCCACCAGCAGGGGGGGGCAGAGTGGCTACACCTTC.

The chain couples TRBV6-5 to TRBJ2-5, with D tentatively TRBD2 (7 bases). The J call may be incorrect, as the DNA end agrees better with TRBJ2-7. The CDR3 extends over 16 amino acids. Germline V gene lookup returns CDR1 MNHEY and CDR2 SVGAGI. The CDR3 nucleotides read TGTGCCAGCAGTTACGGTGAAGGCGGGGGCACCTACGAGCAGTACTTC. Translated, it gives CASSYGEGGGTYEQYF.

The chain is built from TRBV15 and TRBJ2-7; maybe TRBD2 (6 bases). Germline V gene sequence: CDR1 LNHNV, CDR2 YYDKDF (reference sequence). This CDR3 is built from 15 residues. V lost 0 bases and J 2 bases, leaving 11 bases between the germline ends. In DNA form, the CDR3 reads TGTGCCACCAGCAGAGATGGGACTTCCACCTACGAGCAGTACTTC. It yields the protein CATSRDGTSTYEQYF. Variable domain in full (rest from reference TRBV15 and TRBJ2-7): DAMVIQNPRYQVTQFGKPVTLSCSQTLNHNVMYWYQQKSSQAPKLLFHYYDKDFNNEADTPDNFQSRRPNTSFCFLDIRSPGLGDTAMYLCATSRDGTSTYEQYFGPGTRLTVT.

The rearrangement links TRBV27 to TRBJ2-7; the D gene is possibly TRBD1 (6 bases). V lost 7 bases and J lost 7, with 17 bases in between. Germline CDR1 and CDR2: MNHEY and SMNVEV (reference sequence). The CDR3 is 13 amino acids. The DNA of the CDR3 is TGTGCCAGCACCGGTACAGGGCCGGGAGAGCAGTACTTC. Amino acids: CASTGTGPGEQYF.

The gene calls are TRBV11-2 and TRBJ1-1, with unresolved D. Germline CDR1 SGHAT, CDR2 FQNNGV. The V gene lost 1 base and the J gene lost 4 bases, with 10 bases spanning the gap. The CDR3 spans 14 residues. The CDR3 sequence: CASSLVVRGTEAFF. The CDR3 coding sequence is TGTGCCAGCAGCTTAGTTGTACGGGGCACTGAAGCTTTCTTT.

This clone came up a few times. Other nucleotide sequences in the sample specify the same CDR3. J is TRBJ2-1 and V is TRBV4-2, with 10 bases identical to TRBD2. Germline-derived CDR1 and CDR2 are LGHNA and YNFKEQ. The CDR3 extends over 16 amino acids. V dropped 0 bases and J dropped 3; count of bases not matched to a gene: 2. In DNA form, the CDR3 reads TGTGCCAGCAGCCAAGAGGCTAGCGGGAGCTACAATGAGCAGTTCTTC. Its translation is CASSQEASGSYNEQFF.

The chain is built from TRBV6-6 and TRBJ2-4; 10 nucleotides match TRBD2. The CDR3 covers 16 residues. The V gene's germline CDR1 is MNHNY and CDR2 SVGAGI (reference sequence). V was pared by 4 bases and J by 1 base, with 4 bases of the junction left unmatched. The CDR3 DNA reads TGTGCCAGCAGTTCGGGACTAGCGACGGCCAAAAACATTCAGTACTTC. This translates into CASSSGLATAKNIQYF.

In nucleotides, the CDR3 is TGTGCCAGCAGCACTCGACAGGGGTGGAAACTGTTTTTT. Amino acid sequence: CASSTRQGWKLFF. The genes are TRBV6-5 and TRBJ1-4; 8 nucleotides line up with TRBD1. Germline CDR1 is MNHEY and CDR2 is SVGAGI. Trimming cost V 6 bases and J 11 bases; bases outside gene matches: 8. This CDR3 is 13 amino acids long.

This chain uses TRBV4-2 with TRBJ2-7, with 16 bases fitting TRBD2. V was clipped by 4 bases and J by 3 bases; unmatched bases: 21. The length of the CDR3 is 22 residues. CDR1 is LGHNA, CDR2 YNFKEQ, per germline. This CDR3 is CASSPRGTSGREVKLMRYEQYF. The CDR3 DNA reads TGTGCCAGCAGCCCCCGCGGGACTAGCGGGAGGGAGGTAAAGCTAATGCGCTACGAGCAGTACTTC.

The chain has TRBV19 and TRBJ1-4, with a weak D call TRBD1 (5 bases). The length of the CDR3 is 16 residues. V was clipped by 3 bases and J by 0 bases, with 11 bases between them. The V gene's germline CDR1 is LNHDA and CDR2 SQIVND (reference sequence). CDR3 sequence reads: CASSIPGGATNEKLFF. The CDR3 coding sequence is TGTGCCAGTAGTATCCCCGGGGGAGCAACTAATGAAAAACTGTTTTTT.

The chain has TRBV7-3 and TRBJ2-1, with 8 bases identical to TRBD2. The CDR3 consists of 15 residues. Germline V lookup: CDR1 SGHTA, CDR2 FQGTGA. The trim removed 5 bases at V and 3 bases at J, leaving 6 bases unmatched. This CDR3 is CASSLDSGNYNEQFF. The CDR3 DNA is TGTGCCAGCAGCCTCGATAGCGGGAACTACAATGAGCAGTTCTTC.

This sequence joins TRBV19 and TRBJ2-1, with TRBD1 identical over 8 bases. The V gene end was trimmed by 4 bases and the J gene end by 3 bases; junction bases not matched to a gene: 5. The CDR3 runs 15 residues. CDR1 and CDR2 (germline): LNHDA, SQIVND (reference sequence). The CDR3 region is CASSKGQGLYNEQFF. The CDR3 DNA follows: TGTGCCAGTAGTAAAGGACAGGGTCTCTACAATGAGCAGTTCTTC.

For the CDR3, the DNA is TGTGCCAGTAGTATTCTTTGGGGCCGCAACACTGAAGCTTTCTTT. Its protein is CASSILWGRNTEAFF. The chain carries TRBV19 and TRBJ1-1, with D possibly TRBD1 on 5 matching bases. The germline V and J ends were trimmed by 3 bases and 2 bases, with 13 bases remaining between them. The germline V gene encodes CDR1 LNHDA and CDR2 SQIVND (reference sequence). The CDR3 contains 15 residues.

This chain links TRBV30 with TRBJ2-7; D may be TRBD1 (5 bases). CDR1 and CDR2 from the germline V gene are GTSNPN and SVGIG (reference sequence). V was shortened by 8 bases and J by 4 bases, with 18 bases between the two germline ends. CDR3 length: 13 residues. In nucleotides, the CDR3 is TGTGCCGGGGTGACAGAGTCTCGTTACGAGCAGTACTTC. Residues: CAGVTESRYEQYF.